What follows are 21 T cell receptor beta chains derived from one specimen sequenced in a study of T cell repertoires and HLA-DP antigens. TCRdb's table, derived via immunoSEQ multiplex PCR, lists solely in-frame clones and lacks some. The sample contains about 120,000 clones, about 91% of which appear only once. Their antigen targets remain unknown. Sequencing used CD4+ T cells from PBMCs. These receptors were collected from a woman aged 18-29 years in good health and CMV-seronegative.

This clone was recorded a few times. The chain has TRBV6-1 and TRBJ2-1; maybe TRBD1 (6 bases). V was pared by 9 bases and J by 2 bases, with 17 bases between. This CDR3 spans 15 amino acids. The V gene's germline CDR1 is MNHNS and CDR2 SASEGT. The CDR3 DNA reads as TGTGCCAGTACGTCCGGGACACAAGCCTACAATGAGCAGTTCTTC. Protein: CASTSGTQAYNEQFF.

This clone was observed a single time. This chain connects TRBV5-1 to TRBJ2-7; 11 bases map to TRBD2. J was trimmed by 4 bases and V by 4 bases; bases with no gene match: 7. The CDR3 has 15 residues. The germline CDR1 and CDR2 sequences are SGHRS and YFSETQ. The CDR3 loop reads CASSNLLAGAYEQYF. The CDR3 DNA reads as TGCGCCAGCAGCAATTTACTAGCGGGAGCATACGAGCAGTACTTC.

CDR3 in DNA: TGTGCCAGCAGCTTAAACAGGAATGAAAAACTGTTTTTT. Its protein product is CASSLNRNEKLFF. J is TRBJ1-4 and V is TRBV7-6, with D possibly being TRBD1 (5 bases). The germline V gene has CDR1 SGHVS and CDR2 FNYEAQ. The CDR3 totals 13 residues. Trimming stripped 2 bases from V and 5 bases from J, with 6 bases between.

The chain uses TRBV10-1 and TRBJ1-5; D gene uncertain. CDR3 length: 12 residues. V was cut by 5 bases and J by 2 bases, with 4 bases left in between. Germline V CDR1 and CDR2: WNHNN, SYGVQD (reference sequence). As DNA, the CDR3 is TGCGCCAGCAGTCCGGGCAATCAGCCCCAGCATTTT. Translation gives CASSPGNQPQHF.

This rearrangement joins TRBV5-6 to TRBJ2-7; no definite D call. V gave up 7 bases and J gave up 5 bases, with 13 bases separating them. The CDR3 loop spans 12 amino acids. In germline, CDR1 is SGHDT, CDR2 YYEEEE. CDR3 coding DNA: TGTGCCAGCGGAACCCAATGGGACGAGCAGTACGTC. Protein product: CASGTQWDEQYV.

The rearrangement joins TRBV28 to TRBJ2-5; D tentatively fits TRBD1 or TRBD2 (6 bases each). V was cut by 11 bases and J by 5 bases, with 24 bases left in between. Germline assignment: CDR1 MDHEN and CDR2 SYDVKM. This CDR3 has 15 residues. CDR3 loop: CADRERCGTWETQYF. Here the CDR3 DNA reads TGTGCCGACCGAGAGCGTTGCGGGACATGGGAGACCCAGTACTTC.

This clone has a handful of counts. The chain has TRBV6-1 and TRBJ1-5; no firm D call. CDR1 and CDR2 (germline): MNHNS, SASEGT. The CDR3 extends over 13 amino acids. Trimming left V 2 bases short and J 4 bases short, with 6 bases between. The CDR3 coding sequence is TGTGCCAGCAGTGAACAGGCTAATCAGCCCCAGCATTTT. Translation gives CASSEQANQPQHF.

The chain links TRBV7-9 to TRBJ1-6; a possible D gene is TRBD1 (6 bases). In germline, CDR1 is SEHNR, CDR2 FQNEAQ (reference sequence). This CDR3 has 16 amino acids. The ends were cut back, 1 base at V and 6 bases at J, with 13 bases in the middle. In DNA, the CDR3 is TGTGCCAGCAGCTTAGGGGGGACAAGAATTAATTCACCCCTCCACTTT. It is translated as CASSLGGTRINSPLHF.

This clone was counted once. This sequence joins TRBV5-6 and TRBJ2-1, with 9 bases fitting TRBD2. The V gene's germline CDR1 is SGHDT and CDR2 YYEEEE. V shed 2 bases, J shed 4 bases, and the junction held 10 bases outside the gene matches. CDR3 length: 17 amino acids. The CDR3, as DNA: TGTGCCAGCAGCTTTAGACTAGCGGAACGAAATTACAATGAGCAGTTCTTC. As protein: CASSFRLAERNYNEQFF.

This chain connects TRBV28 to TRBJ1-3; D is ambiguous. The germline V gene encodes CDR1 MDHEN and CDR2 SYDVKM. V gave up 7 bases and J gave up 0 bases, with 19 bases separating them. The CDR3 extends over 17 amino acids. The CDR3 here is CASISLRQISSGNTIYF. CDR3 nucleotides: TGTGCCAGCATTTCCCTACGGCAGATTAGCTCTGGAAACACCATATATTTT. The full variable domain, its missing parts supplied by reference TRBV28 and TRBJ1-3, is DVKVTQSSRYLVKRTGEKVFLECVQDMDHENMFWYRQDPGLGLRLIYFSYDVKMKEKGDIPEGYSVSREKKERFSLILESASTNQTSMYLCASISLRQISSGNTIYFGEGSWLTVV.

The V call is TRBV4-3, the J call TRBJ1-1; D possibly corresponds to TRBD1 (5 bases). CDR1 LGHNA and CDR2 YSLEER come from the germline V gene. The CDR3 loop spans 13 amino acids. V was shortened by 0 bases and J by 5 bases, with 7 bases between the two germline ends. CDR3: CASSQDKGTEAFF. The DNA of the CDR3 is TGCGCCAGCAGCCAAGATAAGGGGACTGAAGCTTTCTTT.

The V gene is TRBV7-2, the J gene TRBJ2-3; perhaps TRBD2 as D (5 bases). V gave up 4 bases and J gave up 3 bases, with 14 bases separating them. Germline V lookup: CDR1 SGHTA, CDR2 FQGNSA. This CDR3 is 15 amino acids long. The CDR3 spells CASSSQLGRTDTQYF. The CDR3 nucleotides are TGTGCCAGCAGCTCCCAGCTAGGGAGAACAGATACGCAGTATTTT.

The gene calls are TRBV12-5 and TRBJ2-7; no reliable D call. Between the trimmed V and J ends, which lost 10 bases and 6 bases, there was a span of 7 bases. This CDR3 region has 9 residues. In germline, CDR1 is LGHNT, CDR2 FRNRAP. The CDR3 DNA follows: TGTGCTATGGAAGCCGAGCAGTACGTC. It specifies CAMEAEQYV.

The chain joins TRBV7-3 to TRBJ2-2, with 10 nucleotides matching TRBD1. The CDR3 is 16 residues long. The V segment lost 5 bases and the J segment 6 bases; nucleotides outside the gene matches: 9. Looked up from germline, CDR1 is SGHTA and CDR2 is FQGTGA. CDR3 protein: CASSLRTGGLSGELFF. In DNA, the CDR3 is TGTGCCAGCAGCCTCCGGACAGGGGGATTATCCGGGGAGCTGTTTTTT.

The chain uses TRBV7-2 and TRBJ1-4; the match to TRBD1 covers 7 bases. The CDR3 sequence is 19 residues long. The J segment lost 2 bases and the V segment lost 2 bases, leaving 14 bases of the junction unmatched. Germline CDR1 and CDR2: SGHTA and FQGNSA. CDR3 in amino acids: CASSLRGQGSFRTNEKLFF. As DNA, the CDR3 is TGTGCCAGCAGCTTAAGGGGGCAGGGGTCATTTCGCACTAATGAAAAACTGTTTTTT.

The V gene is TRBV19, the J gene TRBJ2-6, with TRBD1 identical over 7 bases. The CDR3 covers 17 residues. Germline V gene sequence: CDR1 LNHDA, CDR2 SQIVND (reference sequence). V was clipped by 5 bases and J by 3 bases; unmatched bases: 10. The DNA for the CDR3 is TGTGCCAGTAGTTCCTCGCAGGGGGTGGTTGGGGCCAACGTCCTGACTTTC. Amino acids: CASSSSQGVVGANVLTF.

The chain links TRBV6-4 to TRBJ2-1, with 10 bases fitting TRBD2. V lost 0 bases, J lost 3 bases, and 5 bases stayed unmatched. There are 17 residues in the CDR3. Germline V gene lookup returns CDR1 MRHNA and CDR2 SNTAGT. The CDR3 loop reads CASSDSELAGSYNEQFF. For the CDR3, the DNA is TGTGCCAGCAGTGACTCCGAACTAGCGGGAAGCTACAATGAGCAGTTCTTC.

The CDR3 protein is CASSNVDGSNQPQHF. Written as DNA, the CDR3 is TGTGCCAGTAGCAACGTGGACGGGAGCAATCAGCCCCAGCATTTT. The chain uses TRBV19 and TRBJ1-5; D is unclear. This CDR3 has 15 residues. Germline CDR1 and CDR2: LNHDA and SQIVND (reference sequence). Between the trimmed V and J ends, which lost 6 bases and 1 base, there was a span of 13 bases.

The chain recombines TRBV27 with TRBJ2-1, with TRBD2 matching 9 bases. The CDR3 runs 16 residues. CDR1 and CDR2 from the germline V gene are MNHEY and SMNVEV (reference sequence). The trim removed 4 bases at V and 5 bases at J, leaving 9 bases unmatched. The chain's CDR3 is CASSSLAGVINNEQFF. The DNA of the CDR3 is TGTGCCAGCAGTTCCTTAGCGGGAGTCATTAACAATGAGCAGTTCTTC.

The chain uses TRBV5-1 and TRBJ2-3, with unresolved D. CDR3 length: 15 residues. Germline V gene lookup returns CDR1 SGHRS and CDR2 YFSETQ. V gave up 1 base and J gave up 0 bases, with 9 bases separating them. The CDR3 nucleotides are TGCGCCAGCAGCTTGATTTCGCAGAGCACAGATACGCAGTATTTT. Translated, it gives CASSLISQSTDTQYF.

This clone was seen only once. The chain couples TRBV5-1 to TRBJ2-3; a possible D gene is TRBD1 (7 bases). Per germline, CDR1 SGHRS and CDR2 YFSETQ. The V end was cut by 4 bases, the J end by 4 bases, with 16 bases between. The CDR3 consists of 15 residues. Written as DNA, the CDR3 is TGCGCCAGCAGCCCCGGGAGACAGGGACCAGATACGCAGTATTTT. It encodes CASSPGRQGPDTQYF.